Sequencing of this TCR beta chain was carried out in a study of PD-1 blockade in classical Hodgkin lymphoma. The method was immunoSEQ multiplex PCR; TCRdb's version includes in-frame clones alone and lacks a portion of them. In the table there are some 64,000 clones, more than 70% of which are singletons. For this clone: Its antigen is unknown.

All patients relapsed after autologous stem cell transplantation, and brentuximab vedotin exposure varied. Best responses fell into complete response, partial response or progressive disease. Study results and limitations: Relapsed/refractory patients reportedly had the lowest baseline TCR diversity, below newly diagnosed patients, who were below healthy donors. Similar baseline diversity was found in complete responders and newly diagnosed patients.

The ends were cut back, 0 bases at V and 15 bases at J, with 15 bases in the middle. The CDR3 runs 13 residues. Per germline, CDR1 SGHTA and CDR2 FQGNSA. The receptor's source is a human donor with classical Hodgkin lymphoma. This rearrangement joins TRBV7-2 to TRBJ2-1; tentatively, D is TRBD1 (6 bases). This specimen consisted of peripheral blood mononuclear cells (PBMCs), obtained at baseline. This chain's CDR3 is CASSLAHGTSLFF. Here the CDR3 DNA reads TGTGCCAGCAGCTTAGCCCACGGGACAAGTCTGTTCTTC.